The next 2 T cell receptor beta chains were all read from a single sample in a study of a mutant IDH1 vaccine in newly diagnosed glioma (dated by TCRdb to about 2021). Their specific antigens are unknown. The library was prepared using the immunoSEQ multiplex PCR assay. TCRdb holds this immuneACCESS table with in-frame rearrangements only. Some clones are missing; in checked studies, unresolved V genes explain under half, and the rest has no known cause. This sample has about 69,000 clones in its table, and around 84% of those were observed once. Roughly 2% of the sample lies in the top ten. This specimen's time point label, per the study, means: week 35, safety follow-up. Each vaccine dose, consisting of 300 ug of a 20-mer mutant IDH1 peptide in Montanide, was administered subcutaneously with topical imiquimod. Source: PBMCs, taken from a glioma patient whose treatment included an IDH1 peptide vaccine. The origin of the receptors is a man younger than 45 with glioma.

This clone was observed a handful of times. This chain joins TRBV10-3 and TRBJ2-7, with 11 positions matching TRBD2. The CDR3 runs 14 residues. Germline lookup yields CDR1 ENHRY and CDR2 SYGVKD. Trimming removed 6 bases from V and 6 bases from J; junction bases left unmatched: 7. CDR3 nucleotide sequence: TGTGCCATCAGACTAGCGGGAGATTCGTTCGAGCAGTACTTC. This codes for CAIRLAGDSFEQYF.

The gene calls are TRBV18 and TRBJ1-4; no clear D gene. V lost 2 bases and J lost 0, with 10 bases in between. The CDR3 totals 16 residues. Germline V lookup: CDR1 KGHSH, CDR2 LQKENI. For the CDR3, the DNA is TGTGCCAGCTCACCAAGTCAGGAGGCAACTAATGAAAAACTGTTTTTT. Protein product: CASSPSQEATNEKLFF.